These 16 T cell receptor beta chains originate from one sample sequenced in a study of CD8+CD57+ T cells in acquired aplastic anemia. Template material for TCR beta VDJ and CDR3 profiling consisted of genomic DNA. TCRdb processed the reads anew with MiXCR; each CDR3 protein has one entry. The data show about 180,000 distinct CDR3 sequences, around half seen once. The sequencing sample was made of sorted CD4+, CD8+, or CD8+CD57+ T cells (not recorded which) from PBMCs. The source is a human donor in good health.

The chain has TRBV20-1 and TRBJ2-1, with 11 bases matching TRBD2. The CDR3 sequence is 17 residues long. Trimming removed 3 bases from V and 0 bases from J; junction bases left unmatched: 7. Germline V gene sequence: CDR1 DFQATT, CDR2 SNEGSKA (reference sequence). CDR3 sequence reads: CSASRGLAGISYNEQFF. DNA of the CDR3: TGCAGTGCTAGTCGAGGACTAGCGGGCATCTCCTACAATGAGCAGTTCTTC.

Details on this clonotype: A read error may explain this, as a much larger clone is one base away. Likely a read error: the CDR3 ends without its conserved phenylalanine or tryptophan. The V gene is TRBV10-3, the J gene TRBJ2-7; maybe TRBD1 (5 bases). The CDR3 is made up of 14 amino acids. Germline values: CDR1 ENHRY, CDR2 SYGVKD. Trimming removed 10 bases from V and 2 bases from J, with 18 bases in between. The CDR3 DNA is TGTGCCAGCAGCTATCCCACAGGAACCTACGAGCAGTACTCC. Amino acids: CASSYPTGTYEQYS.

This clonotype showed up just a few times. The chain is built from TRBV24-1 and TRBJ2-2; D remains unclear. Germline-derived CDR1 and CDR2 are KGHDR and SFDVKD. Trimming stripped 3 bases from V and 4 bases from J, with 8 bases between. The CDR3 is 14 amino acids. CDR3 nucleotides: TGTGCCACCAGTGATGCGCGAGGCACCGGGGAGCTGTTTTTT. It encodes CATSDARGTGELFF.

The V call is TRBV6-1, the J call TRBJ1-2, with 9 bases identical to TRBD1. This CDR3 comprises 15 residues. With V trimmed by 5 bases and J by 7 bases, 11 bases remained unmatched. CDR1 and CDR2 from the germline V gene are MNHNS and SASEGT. The CDR3 DNA follows: TGTGCCAGCAGTACCGCGAGACAGGGGGAAGGTGGCTACACCTTC. It specifies CASSTARQGEGGYTF.

This clonotype was seen more than once but under ten times. The chain recombines TRBV2 with TRBJ2-5; tentative D call: TRBD2 (7 bases). CDR3 length: 13 residues. The ends were cut back, 7 bases at V and 4 bases at J, with 13 bases in the middle. The germline V gene has CDR1 SNHLY and CDR2 FYNNEI. This chain's CDR3 is CASIRGGRETQYF. The CDR3 nucleotides read TGTGCCAGCATTAGGGGGGGGCGAGAGACCCAGTACTTC.

Many counts were recorded for this clonotype. J is TRBJ2-2 and V is TRBV2; TRBD2 aligns across 7 bases. The CDR3 consists of 17 residues. Looked up from germline, CDR1 is SNHLY and CDR2 is FYNNEI. J gave up 2 bases and V 0 bases, and 6 bases lay outside the gene matches. The DNA of the CDR3 is TGTGCCAGCAGTGAAGCGCTTGGGAGGGTCAACACCGGGGAGCTGTTTTTT. Protein sequence: CASSEALGRVNTGELFF. Looking up the rest from reference TRBV2 and TRBJ2-2 gives the full variable domain: EPEVTQTPSHQVTQMGQEVILRCVPISNHLYFYWYRQILGQKVEFLVSFYNNEISEKSEIFDDQFSVERPDGSNFTLKIRSTKLEDSAMYFCASSEALGRVNTGELFFGEGSRLTVL.

This clonotype was seen many times. The chain recombines TRBV12-3 or TRBV12-4 with TRBJ1-5; 10 bases align to TRBD1. The CDR3 totals 14 residues. V gave up 2 bases and J gave up 10 bases; unmatched junction bases: 5. Written as DNA, the CDR3 is TGTGCCAGCAGTTTACGACAGGGGGCTTCACCCCAGCATTTT. Its translation is CASSLRQGASPQHF.

The chain links TRBV7-3 to TRBJ1-2; D might be TRBD1 (5 bases). The CDR3 extends over 12 amino acids. CDR1 and CDR2 from the germline V gene are SGHTA and FQGTGA. V lost 5 bases to trimming and J lost 8 bases, with 12 bases between them. CDR3 residues: CASSPGFGGYTF. CDR3 DNA sequence: TGTGCCAGCAGCCCAGGGTTCGGCGGCTACACCTTC.

For this clonotype: The conserved closing phenylalanine or tryptophan is absent in this CDR3, likely reflecting a read error. V and J are TRBV20-1 and TRBJ2-3; possible D gene TRBD2, 7 bases. Germline V gene data show CDR1 as DFQATT and CDR2 as SNEGSKA (reference sequence). CDR3 length: 14 amino acids. This chain's CDR3 is CSARGGGKTDTQYL. In DNA, the CDR3 is TGTAGTGCTAGAGGGGGGGGGAAGACAGATACGCAGTATCTT.

A note on this clonotype: A single base separates this from a much larger clone, so it may be a read error. The V and J genes are TRBV12-3 or TRBV12-4 and TRBJ2-3; a weak D match, TRBD2 (5 bases). Deletions cut 8 bases from V and 6 bases from J, with 21 bases between. This CDR3 is built from 15 residues. CDR3 DNA sequence: TGTGCCAGCGGCCCTGGACTTACCCATTGGGATACGCAGTATTTT. Residues: CASGPGLTHWDTQYF.

A word on this clonotype: The junction shows a germline mismatch at one end, possibly a read error. CDR3 amino acids: CASSSRILTGAFF. The CDR3 DNA sequence: TGTGCCAGCAGTTCTCGAATTCTCACTGGAGCTTTCTTT. This sequence joins TRBV6-2 or TRBV6-3 and TRBJ1-1; no clear D. The CDR3 consists of 13 residues. CDR1 MNHEY and CDR2 SVGEGT come from the germline V gene.

In this sample, this clonotype turned up once. The chain couples TRBV24-1 to TRBJ1-4; 7 nucleotides match TRBD1. Per the germline V gene, CDR1 is KGHDR and CDR2 is SFDVKD. This CDR3 has 14 residues. J lost 7 bases, V lost 11 bases, and 12 bases had no gene match. DNA of the CDR3: TGTGCCATCGGTAGCCGGGACAGCCCTGAAAAACTGTTTTTT. Translation: CAIGSRDSPEKLFF.

J is TRBJ1-3 and V is TRBV7-9; no reliable D call. CDR1 is SEHNR and CDR2 is FQNEAQ in the germline V gene (reference sequence). V dropped 1 base and J dropped 7 bases, with 8 bases sitting between them. There are 13 residues in the CDR3. CDR3 in DNA: TGTGCCAGCAGCTTAGTAGCTGCGAACACCATATATTTT. The encoded protein is CASSLVAANTIYF.

The table lists this clonotype with a few counts. The chain is built from TRBV24-1 and TRBJ2-3; D not certain. The CDR3 has 9 amino acids. With 8 bases removed from V and 4 bases from J, the gap between germline ends came to 0 bases. Germline V gives CDR1 KGHDR, CDR2 SFDVKD. The CDR3, as DNA: TGTGCCACCACAGATACGCAGTATTTT. This gives the protein CATTDTQYF.

With respect to this clonotype: Without the conserved terminal phenylalanine or tryptophan, this CDR3 likely stems from a read error. J is TRBJ2-7 and V is TRBV11-3; 9 bases fit TRBD1. V shed 1 base and J 7 bases; nucleotides not matched to a gene: 8. This CDR3 contains 15 residues. Germline CDR1 reads SGHNT; CDR2 reads YENEEA. DNA of the CDR3: TGTGCCAGCAGCTTAGTCGCTACAGGGGGCGCAGAGCAGTACTCC. Its protein product is CASSLVATGGAEQYS.

The V and J genes are TRBV27 and TRBJ2-7, with TRBD2 matching 10 bases. The CDR3 runs to 14 residues. Germline values: CDR1 MNHEY, CDR2 SMNVEV (reference sequence). Trimming removed 6 bases from V and 3 bases from J; junction bases left unmatched: 5. As DNA, the CDR3 is TGTGCCAGCAGCCAGCGGGAGGGCGTCTACGAGCAGTACTTC. Translation gives CASSQREGVYEQYF.